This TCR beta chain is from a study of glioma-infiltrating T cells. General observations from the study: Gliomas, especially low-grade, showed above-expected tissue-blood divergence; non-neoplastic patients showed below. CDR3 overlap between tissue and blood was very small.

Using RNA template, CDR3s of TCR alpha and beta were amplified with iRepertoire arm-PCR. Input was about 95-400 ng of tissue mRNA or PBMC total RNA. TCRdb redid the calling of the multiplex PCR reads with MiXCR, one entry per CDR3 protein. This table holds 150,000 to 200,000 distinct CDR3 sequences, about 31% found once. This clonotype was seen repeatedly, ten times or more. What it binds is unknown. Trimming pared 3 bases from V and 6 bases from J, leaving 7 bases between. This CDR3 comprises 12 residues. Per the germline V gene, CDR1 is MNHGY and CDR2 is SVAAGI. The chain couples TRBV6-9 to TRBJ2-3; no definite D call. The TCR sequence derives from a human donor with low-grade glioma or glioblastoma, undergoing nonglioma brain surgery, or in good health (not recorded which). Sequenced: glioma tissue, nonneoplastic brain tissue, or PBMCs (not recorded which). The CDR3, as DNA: TGTGCCAGCAGTTACTTCTCGGATACGCAGTATTTT. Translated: CASSYFSDTQYF.